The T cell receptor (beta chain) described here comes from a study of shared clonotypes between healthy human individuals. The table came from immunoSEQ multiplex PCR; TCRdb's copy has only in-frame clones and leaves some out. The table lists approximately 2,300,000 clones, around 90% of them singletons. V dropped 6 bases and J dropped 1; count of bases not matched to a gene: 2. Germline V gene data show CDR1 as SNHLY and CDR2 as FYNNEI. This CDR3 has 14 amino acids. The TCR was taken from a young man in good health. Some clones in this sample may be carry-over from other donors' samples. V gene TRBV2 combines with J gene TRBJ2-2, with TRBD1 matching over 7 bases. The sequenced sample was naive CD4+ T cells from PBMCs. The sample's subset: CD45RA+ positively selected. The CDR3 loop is CASRRTGNTGELFF. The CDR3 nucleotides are TGTGCCAGCAGGCGGACAGGGAACACCGGGGAGCTGTTTTTT.